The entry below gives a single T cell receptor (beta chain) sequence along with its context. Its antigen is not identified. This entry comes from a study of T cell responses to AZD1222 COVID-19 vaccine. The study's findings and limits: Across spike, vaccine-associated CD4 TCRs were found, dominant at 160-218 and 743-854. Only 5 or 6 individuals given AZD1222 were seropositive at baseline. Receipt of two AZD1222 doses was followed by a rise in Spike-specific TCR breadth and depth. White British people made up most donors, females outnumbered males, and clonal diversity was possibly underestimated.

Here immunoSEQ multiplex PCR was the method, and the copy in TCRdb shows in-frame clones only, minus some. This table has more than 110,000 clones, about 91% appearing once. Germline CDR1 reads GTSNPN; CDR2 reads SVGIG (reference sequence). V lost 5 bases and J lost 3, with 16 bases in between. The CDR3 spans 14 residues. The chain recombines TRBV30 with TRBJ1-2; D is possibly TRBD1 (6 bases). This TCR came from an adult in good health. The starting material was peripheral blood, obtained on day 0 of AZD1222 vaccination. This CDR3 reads CAWGRDRRDYGYTF. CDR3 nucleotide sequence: TGTGCCTGGGGTCGAGACAGGAGGGACTATGGCTACACCTTC.